This T cell receptor (beta chain) was observed in a study of T cell responses to AZD1222 COVID-19 vaccine (dated by TCRdb to the early 2020s). General notes on the study: TCR sequencing was performed for fewer than 250 trial participants, of whom about 200 were given two doses of AZD1222 and around 25 were given two doses of MenACWY control vaccine. Enrollment into the trials was organized by age into subgroups of 18-55, 56-69 and 70-plus years, and those subgroups contained 148, 28 and 57 TCR-sequenced participants, respectively. The study at large found these results: Participants were mostly white British and included more females than males, and it was suggested by the authors that clonal diversity may have been underestimated. Because no day 14 peak-response samples were available, the repertoires could be characterized only after the peak T cell response. The 56-69-year group was small, and its depth increase did not reach significance, likely because of low power. Only a handful of AZD1222 recipients were SARS-CoV-2 seropositive at baseline, limiting conclusions about previously exposed vaccinees. Vaccine-associated CD4 TCRs spanned the whole spike protein, with dominant responses in regions 160-218 and 743-854. Spike-specific TCR breadth and depth rose significantly after two AZD1222 doses compared with day 0 and with MenACWY recipients. Reportedly, close to half of the unique spike-specific TCRs recognized epitopes lying outside the regions that are mutated in the B.1.351 and B.1.1.7 variants.

The sample's time point label is to be understood as: about 28 days (+/-7) after the second vaccine dose. AZD1222 recipients whose second dose came at about 4 weeks and those whose second dose came at about 12 weeks were combined into one group, since spike-specific TCR depth and breadth did not differ between the two schedules. Vaccinee samples came from UK trials COV001 and COV002, including a single-blind randomized controlled phase 2/3 trial of AZD1222 (ChAdOx1 nCoV-19) in healthy adults. Trial participant PBMC samples were collected at day 0 and day 28 after the second dose for TCRbeta chain sequencing. CDR1 and CDR2, per the germline V gene, are KGHSH and LQKENI. The CDR3 goes from the cysteine to the phenylalanine over 14 residues. The DNA shown is the 42-base CDR3, in frame from base 1. V is cut by 6 bases and J by 0 bases, and the space between the germline ends is 12 bases. As to this clone: The antigen this receptor binds is unknown. No base quality values were provided; no much bigger clone lies one nucleotide off.

The CDR3 regions of human TCRbeta chains were subjected to immunosequencing. The study's own analysis went as follows. Repertoire TCRs were checked for matches against a reference library of SARS-CoV-2-specific TCRs that had been generated using the MIRA antigen-specificity platform. Breadth was defined as the fraction of unique TCRs that were SARS-CoV-2-associated, and depth was defined as the fraction of total T cells that were SARS-CoV-2-associated. Using the MIRA data, each spike-specific TCR was assigned both to the spike region to which the TCR was reactive and to a CD4 or CD8 class. Log10-transformed breadth and depth values were compared by one-way ANOVA with Sidak's multiple comparisons tests. Sourced from immuneACCESS, this table was stored by TCRdb with only in-frame sequences that have V and J called. A share of the clones is absent; for the studies checked, an unresolved V gene accounts for under half, and the remainder has no known explanation. V, J and clone size reflect that table, while D and trimming were determined from the DNA. In this sample the table shows roughly 110,000 clones, about nine tenths of which occur a single time. Around 7.6% of the sample is held by the ten biggest clonotypes.

The sequence joins TRBV18 to TRBJ2-7, with the D gene not confidently named. This sequence originates from an adult who received the AZD1222 COVID-19 vaccine. The sample was peripheral blood, taken 28 days after the second AZD1222 dose. The CDR3 region has the sequence CASSPQKSSYEQYF. DNA sequence: TGTGCCAGCTCGCCCCAAAAGAGCTCCTACGAGCAGTACTTC.